These 22 T cell receptor beta chains came from one sample sequenced in a study of blood T cell repertoires in COVID-19. Clones were sequenced by immunoSEQ multiplex PCR, and TCRdb holds only the in-frame ones, with some missing. The table includes about 59,000 clones, 87% detected once. The sample consisted of peripheral blood. The receptors originated from a man older than 75 in a cohort sampled during active COVID-19.

The V and J genes are TRBV7-2 and TRBJ2-2; D may be TRBD2 (7 bases). Germline CDR1 is SGHTA and CDR2 is FQGNSA. The CDR3 contains 16 residues. V lost 1 base, J lost 4 bases, and 13 bases lay in between. CDR3 amino acids: CASSLDLGGLTGELFF. In DNA, the CDR3 is TGTGCCAGCAGCTTAGATTTGGGGGGGCTCACCGGGGAGCTGTTTTTT.

The gene calls are TRBV18 and TRBJ2-1; D ambiguous. The germline V gene encodes CDR1 KGHSH and CDR2 LQKENI. Trimming left V 3 bases short and J 0 bases short, with 9 bases between. CDR3 length: 15 amino acids. CDR3 protein: CASSPTTHSYNEQFF. The CDR3 DNA reads TGTGCCAGCTCACCTACTACTCACTCCTACAATGAGCAGTTCTTC. Supplemented by reference TRBV18 and TRBJ2-1, the full variable domain reads NAGVMQNPRHLVRRRGQEARLRCSPMKGHSHVYWYRQLPEEGLKFMVYLQKENIIDESGMPKERFSAEFPKEGPSILRIQQVVRGDSAAYFCASSPTTHSYNEQFFGPGTRLTVL.

This rearrangement joins TRBV5-1 to TRBJ2-5; tentatively, D is TRBD2 (6 bases). Germline lookup yields CDR1 SGHRS and CDR2 YFSETQ. The V gene lost 4 bases and the J gene lost 3 bases, with 13 bases spanning the gap. This CDR3 comprises 14 residues. CDR3 nucleotide sequence: TGCGCCAGCAGCGGCGGGGTTAGAGAAGAGACCCAGTACTTC. Protein product: CASSGGVREETQYF.

This clone was observed a single time. The chain combines TRBV7-2 with TRBJ2-5, with D possibly TRBD1 on 5 matching bases. The ends were cut back, 5 bases at V and 1 base at J, with 11 bases in the middle. The germline V gene has CDR1 SGHTA and CDR2 FQGNSA. This CDR3 is 14 amino acids long. The CDR3 sequence is CASSLQGSQETQYF. For the CDR3, the DNA is TGTGCCAGCAGCCTTCAGGGTTCCCAAGAGACCCAGTACTTC.

The V call is TRBV5-4, the J call TRBJ2-7, with 7 bases fitting TRBD1. The CDR3 is 16 amino acids. Losses at the gene ends were 0 bases for V and 2 bases for J; bases not matched to a gene: 8. In germline, CDR1 is SGHNT, CDR2 YYREEE (reference sequence). CDR3 amino acids: CASSLVGTANPYEQYF. DNA for the CDR3: TGTGCCAGCAGCTTGGTAGGGACAGCAAATCCCTACGAGCAGTACTTC.

The J gene is TRBJ2-3, the V gene TRBV6-5; 14 nucleotides align to TRBD2. The trim removed 11 bases at V and 7 bases at J, leaving 8 bases unmatched. The CDR3 is 14 amino acids. The germline V gene encodes CDR1 MNHEY and CDR2 SVGAGI. The CDR3 sequence is CASRTSGGRNTQYF. The CDR3 DNA sequence: TGTGCCTCTCGGACTAGCGGGGGGCGAAATACGCAGTATTTT.

The rearrangement joins TRBV5-1 to TRBJ2-1; D might be TRBD2 (5 bases). Trimming removed 0 bases from V and 7 bases from J, with 8 bases in between. Germline values: CDR1 SGHRS, CDR2 YFSETQ. This CDR3 contains 13 residues. For the CDR3, the DNA is TGCGCCAGCAGCTTGGACACGGGGAATGAGCAGTTCTTC. Residues: CASSLDTGNEQFF.

This chain connects TRBV6-2 or TRBV6-3 to TRBJ1-1; perhaps TRBD1 as D (6 bases). There are 12 residues in the CDR3. Trimming stripped 5 bases from V and 8 bases from J, with 12 bases between. The germline CDR1 and CDR2 sequences are MNHEY and SVGEGT. CDR3 loop: CASSNPTGEAFF. The CDR3 DNA sequence: TGTGCCAGCAGTAACCCCACAGGGGAAGCTTTCTTT.

This clone occurred a few times. This sequence joins TRBV19 and TRBJ1-1; 8 nucleotides match TRBD1. The CDR3 spans 15 residues. Germline-derived CDR1 and CDR2 are LNHDA and SQIVND (reference sequence). J was trimmed by 6 bases and V by 7 bases; bases with no gene match: 13. The CDR3 protein is CASKSGGLVGSEAFF. DNA for the CDR3: TGTGCCAGTAAGTCAGGGGGCTTAGTAGGATCTGAAGCTTTCTTT. The entire variable domain, with the rest obtained from reference TRBV19 and TRBJ1-1, is as follows: DGGITQSPKYLFRKEGQNVTLSCEQNLNHDAMYWYRQDPGQGLRLIYYSQIVNDFQKGDIAEGYSVSREKKESFPLTVTSAQKNPTAFYLCASKSGGLVGSEAFFGQGTRLTVV.

The chain employs TRBV14 and TRBJ2-7; 12 positions agree with TRBD2. Trimming cost V 5 bases and J 7 bases; bases outside gene matches: 9. Germline values: CDR1 SGHDN, CDR2 FVKESK. The CDR3 totals 15 residues. For the CDR3, the DNA is TGTGCCAGCAGCAGACGACTAGCGGGAGTGTGGGAGCAGTACTTC. Protein: CASSRRLAGVWEQYF. Full variable domain (rest looked up from reference TRBV14 and TRBJ2-7): EAGVTQFPSHSVIEKGQTVTLRCDPISGHDNLYWYRRVMGKEIKFLLHFVKESKQDESGMPNNRFLAERTGGTYSTLKVQPAELEDSGVYFCASSRRLAGVWEQYFGPGTRLTVT.

The V gene is TRBV30, the J gene TRBJ1-2, with 11 bases matching TRBD1. Germline lookup yields CDR1 GTSNPN and CDR2 SVGIG (reference sequence). The CDR3 contains 16 residues. V shed 2 bases, J shed 0 bases, and the junction held 5 bases outside the gene matches. This chain's CDR3 is CAWSRDRGFANYGYTF. The CDR3 region has the DNA TGTGCCTGGAGTCGGGACAGGGGGTTTGCTAACTATGGCTACACCTTC.

The rearrangement joins TRBV10-1 to TRBJ2-7; 8 nucleotides agree with TRBD1. Losses at the gene ends were 6 bases for V and 5 bases for J; bases not matched to a gene: 15. The germline V gene has CDR1 WNHNN and CDR2 SYGVQD (reference sequence). The CDR3 consists of 16 residues. The CDR3 loop reads CASRRTGTGLDHEQYF. The CDR3 region has the DNA TGCGCCAGCAGGAGAACTGGGACAGGCCTCGACCACGAGCAGTACTTC.

The chain is built from TRBV6-2 or TRBV6-3 and TRBJ1-2, with D perhaps matching TRBD1 (5 bases). CDR3 size: 18 residues. Germline lookup yields CDR1 MNHEY and CDR2 SVGEGT. The V gene lost 6 bases and the J gene lost 3 bases, with 26 bases spanning the gap. The CDR3 bases are TGTGCCAGCAGCCCCACCGAAATCCTGCGGGACGGAGACTATGGCTACACCTTC. Its translation is CASSPTEILRDGDYGYTF.

The chain combines TRBV4-2 with TRBJ2-1; a weak D match, TRBD2 (6 bases). The ends were cut back, 0 bases at V and 5 bases at J, with 11 bases in the middle. CDR1 is LGHNA and CDR2 is YNFKEQ in the germline V gene. The CDR3 contains 15 residues. CDR3 bases: TGTGCCAGCAGCCAAGAACTGGACTATAACAATGAGCAGTTCTTC. Its protein product is CASSQELDYNNEQFF.

This chain joins TRBV7-3 and TRBJ1-1, with D unresolved. This CDR3 region has 13 residues. V was shortened by 0 bases and J by 7 bases, with 9 bases between the two germline ends. The germline gives CDR1 SGHTA, CDR2 FQGTGA. This CDR3 is CASSLTRQDEAFF. CDR3 sequence (DNA): TGTGCCAGCAGCTTAACCAGGCAGGATGAAGCTTTCTTT.

The sample holds a few counts of this clone. One junction end disagrees with the germline gene, perhaps due to a read error. The chain uses TRBV10-1 and TRBJ2-2; maybe TRBD1 (5 bases). The CDR3 loop spans 14 amino acids. CDR1 is WNHNN and CDR2 is SYGVQD in the germline V gene (reference sequence). CDR3 sequence (DNA): TGCGCCAGCAGGGAGTATCAGGGAACCGGGGAGCTGTTTTTT. Its protein is CASREYQGTGELFF.

This rearrangement joins TRBV29-1 to TRBJ1-2, with 11 nucleotides matching TRBD1. Per germline, CDR1 SQVTM and CDR2 ANQGSEA. V trimming: 7 bases; J trimming: 8 bases; junction bases outside the gene matches: 12. The CDR3 spans 14 residues. The CDR3 protein is CSAADRGRSVGYTF. CDR3 coding DNA: TGCAGCGCCGCGGACAGGGGGCGATCGGTGGGCTACACCTTC. The full variable domain, in which reference TRBV29-1 and TRBJ1-2 provide the parts outside the CDR3, is SAVISQKPSRDICQRGTSLTIQCQVDSQVTMMFWYRQQPGQSLTLIATANQGSEATYESGFVIDKFPISRPNLTFSTLTVSNMSPEDSSIYLCSAADRGRSVGYTFGSGTRLTVV.

The chain joins TRBV18 to TRBJ2-4; D may be TRBD2 (5 bases). The germline V gene encodes CDR1 KGHSH and CDR2 LQKENI. The CDR3 length is 12 residues. Trimming stripped 3 bases from V and 8 bases from J, with 8 bases between. The CDR3 region is CASSPMGDIQYF. The CDR3 DNA is TGTGCCAGCTCACCGATGGGAGACATTCAGTACTTC.

The rearrangement links TRBV27 to TRBJ2-1; D not certain. This CDR3 has 12 amino acids. Germline lookup yields CDR1 MNHEY and CDR2 SMNVEV (reference sequence). V dropped 5 bases and J dropped 6 bases, with 8 bases sitting between them. The CDR3 DNA reads TGTGCCAGCAGTCGCCTGAGCAATGAGCAGTTCTTC. The encoded protein is CASSRLSNEQFF.

In this sample, this clone turned up once. The rearrangement joins TRBV5-4 to TRBJ2-7; 11 nucleotides align to TRBD2. V lost 0 bases and J lost 2; bases outside the gene matches: 4. Per germline, CDR1 SGHNT and CDR2 YYREEE (reference sequence). The CDR3 is made up of 16 amino acids. DNA for the CDR3: TGTGCCAGCAGCTTGGCAGGGACTAGCGGCCCCTACGAGCAGTACTTC. Translating it yields CASSLAGTSGPYEQYF.

The gene calls are TRBV7-8 and TRBJ1-1; 7 bases are shared with TRBD1. The V gene's germline CDR1 is SGHVS and CDR2 FQNEAQ. V dropped 4 bases and J dropped 3; count of bases not matched to a gene: 5. CDR3 length: 14 residues. This chain's CDR3 is CASSSRQGDTEAFF. Here the CDR3 DNA reads TGTGCCAGCAGCTCAAGACAGGGTGACACTGAAGCTTTCTTT.

V and J are TRBV28 and TRBJ1-2; D remains unclear. V shed 6 bases and J shed 1 base, with 15 bases lying between them. The CDR3 is 15 amino acids. CDR1 MDHEN and CDR2 SYDVKM come from the germline V gene. The CDR3 loop is CASSPVGDFNYGYTF. The CDR3 DNA reads TGTGCCAGCAGCCCAGTAGGAGATTTTAACTATGGCTACACCTTC.